These 18 T cell receptor beta chains were sequenced from one sample in a study of intratumoral heterogeneity in liver cancer. Sequenced by immunoSEQ multiplex PCR; TCRdb stores in-frame clones only, minus some. The sample shows about 6,200 clones, around two thirds of them seen only once. Each tumour sample represents a distinct, spatially separated region of the hepatocellular carcinoma nodule. The sequences come from tumor tissue, collected before any cancer treatment. The receptors derive from a woman in her 70s with hepatocellular carcinoma.

This chain uses TRBV5-4 with TRBJ2-2; D is possibly TRBD1 or TRBD2 (5 bases each). Germline V lookup: CDR1 SGHNT, CDR2 YYREEE (reference sequence). V lost 0 bases, J lost 6 bases, and 9 bases lay in between. This CDR3 comprises 14 residues. CDR3 protein: CASSLVLGAGELFF. In nucleotides, the CDR3 is TGTGCCAGCAGCTTGGTTCTGGGGGCCGGGGAGCTGTTTTTT.

This clone turned up a few times. This chain uses TRBV28 with TRBJ1-2; a possible D gene is TRBD1 (5 bases). Germline CDR1 reads MDHEN; CDR2 reads SYDVKM. The CDR3 contains 11 residues. V gave up 9 bases and J gave up 5 bases, with 10 bases separating them. The CDR3 spells CASEGDYGYTF. CDR3 in DNA: TGTGCCAGTGAAGGGGATTATGGCTACACCTTC.

V is TRBV27 and J is TRBJ2-7, with 10 bases fitting TRBD1. CDR3 length equals 15 residues. V shed 7 bases and J 4 bases; nucleotides not matched to a gene: 10. Per the germline V gene, CDR1 is MNHEY and CDR2 is SMNVEV (reference sequence). CDR3 in amino acids: CASIVKGQGSYEQYF. The CDR3 DNA reads TGTGCCAGCATCGTGAAGGGACAGGGGTCGTACGAGCAGTACTTC.

The chain combines TRBV5-6 with TRBJ2-5, with D possibly matching TRBD2 (5 bases). Per germline, CDR1 SGHDT and CDR2 YYEEEE. The CDR3 loop spans 15 amino acids. The ends were cut back, 1 base at V and 2 bases at J, with 12 bases in the middle. CDR3 protein: CASSLLGRPQETQYF. The DNA of the CDR3 is TGTGCCAGCAGCTTGCTTGGGAGACCTCAAGAGACCCAGTACTTC.

This sequence joins TRBV3-1 (or the pseudogene TRBV3-2) and TRBJ2-5; either TRBD1 or TRBD2 may fit D (5 bases each). The CDR3 runs to 15 residues. CDR1 and CDR2 from the germline V gene are LGHDT and YNNKEL (reference sequence). Trimming removed 1 base from V and 5 bases from J, with 14 bases in between. The CDR3 sequence: CASSQVRSEGETQYF. The CDR3 region has the DNA TGTGCCAGCAGCCAAGTGCGTAGCGAGGGGGAGACCCAGTACTTC.

The chain links TRBV3-1 (or the pseudogene TRBV3-2) to TRBJ2-7, with D unresolved. Trimming left V 0 bases short and J 8 bases short, with 8 bases between. There are 12 residues in the CDR3. Germline CDR1 and CDR2: LGHDT and YNNKEL (reference sequence). CDR3 amino acids: CASSQDQAKQYF. CDR3 coding DNA: TGTGCCAGCAGCCAAGATCAGGCTAAGCAGTACTTC.

Within the sample, this clone is medium-sized. This rearrangement joins TRBV5-1 to TRBJ2-1; 7 nucleotides agree with TRBD2. The V and J ends lost 3 bases and 7 bases, in that order; junction bases with no gene match: 10. Germline V CDR1 and CDR2: SGHRS, YFSETQ. CDR3 length: 15 amino acids. The CDR3 is CASSSPDLAVNEQFF. CDR3 nucleotides: TGCGCCAGCAGCTCGCCGGATCTAGCGGTAAATGAGCAGTTCTTC.

The CDR3 sequence is CASRRARAREQYF. As DNA, the CDR3 is TGTGCCAGCAGGAGGGCCCGGGCGAGGGAGCAGTACTTC. The rearrangement links TRBV12-3 or TRBV12-4 to TRBJ2-7; weak D call: TRBD2 (5 bases). V shed 6 bases and J shed 7 bases, with 16 bases lying between them. This CDR3 comprises 13 residues.

This clone appeared once. This chain links TRBV3-1 (or the pseudogene TRBV3-2) with TRBJ2-3; 8 nucleotides align to TRBD2. After removal of 0 bases from V and 1 base from J, the junction contained 6 bases not matched to a gene. This CDR3 is 17 amino acids long. The germline V gene has CDR1 LGHDT and CDR2 YNNKEL (reference sequence). CDR3 nucleotide sequence: TGTGCCAGCAGCCAAGAGTACGGGAGGGCCGGCACAGATACGCAGTATTTT. Its translation: CASSQEYGRAGTDTQYF.

The chain couples TRBV2 to TRBJ1-5, with D tentatively TRBD1 (5 bases). CDR1 and CDR2 from the germline V gene are SNHLY and FYNNEI. V lost 5 bases and J 6 bases, leaving 11 bases between the germline ends. The CDR3 totals 13 residues. The CDR3 region has the DNA TGTGCCAGCAGTCCCGGACAATTTCAGCCCCAGCATTTT. Residues: CASSPGQFQPQHF.

This clone has just a few counts. Its ends do not fully match the called genes, so a read error is possible. The chain links TRBV7-7 to TRBJ2-2; D is possibly TRBD1 (6 bases). Germline V gene data show CDR1 as SSHAT and CDR2 as FNYEAQ (reference sequence). The CDR3 covers 16 residues. The CDR3 region has the DNA TGTGCTAGCAGCTCAGGGGTGACCCGAGGCACCGGGGAGCTGTTTTTT. Amino acids: CASSSGVTRGTGELFF. The variable domain in full, completed from reference TRBV7-7 and TRBJ2-2, reads GAGVSQSPRYKVTKRGQDVTLRCDPISSHATLYWYQQALGQGPEFLTYFNYEAQPDKSGLPSDRFSAERPEGSISTLTIQRTEQRDSAMYRCASSSGVTRGTGELFFGEGSRLTVL.

This chain connects TRBV3-1 (or the pseudogene TRBV3-2) to TRBJ2-6, with D unresolved. The CDR3 runs 15 residues. CDR1 and CDR2 (germline): LGHDT, YNNKEL (reference sequence). The V end was cut by 1 base, the J end by 0 bases, with 4 bases between. Here the CDR3 reads CASSQADSGANVLTF. The CDR3, as DNA: TGTGCCAGCAGCCAAGCAGACTCTGGGGCCAACGTCCTGACTTTC.

This chain connects TRBV4-1 to TRBJ2-1; D remains unclear. V was pared by 4 bases and J by 5 bases, with 9 bases between. The CDR3 is 13 residues long. CDR1 is MGHRA and CDR2 is YSYEKL in the germline V gene. CDR3 loop: CASSPVQNNEQFF. CDR3 DNA sequence: TGCGCCAGCAGCCCAGTACAGAACAATGAGCAGTTCTTC.

This clone showed up just a few times. The chain employs TRBV19 and TRBJ1-5, with 7 bases that match TRBD1. The CDR3 contains 15 residues. The J segment lost 7 bases and the V segment lost 5 bases, leaving 11 bases of the junction unmatched. From germline, CDR1 is LNHDA and CDR2 SQIVND (reference sequence). CDR3 coding DNA: TGTGCCAGTAGTTCCTCAGGGGGGACACGGCAGCCCCAGCATTTT. Protein product: CASSSSGGTRQPQHF.

This clone qualifies as medium-sized. The chain recombines TRBV5-6 with TRBJ2-1; D not certain. V lost 2 bases, J lost 5 bases, and 11 bases lay in between. The germline V gene has CDR1 SGHDT and CDR2 YYEEEE. The CDR3 is made up of 14 amino acids. This CDR3 reads CASSFWRGNNEQFF. The CDR3 coding sequence is TGTGCCAGCAGCTTTTGGAGAGGAAACAATGAGCAGTTCTTC.

The chain has TRBV4-2 and TRBJ1-1; unclear D gene. The germline V gene has CDR1 LGHNA and CDR2 YNFKEQ. V shed 0 bases and J shed 3 bases, with 11 bases lying between them. The CDR3 sequence is 15 residues long. The CDR3 DNA sequence: TGTGCCAGCAGCCAAGATTATGATAGGGACACTGAAGCTTTCTTT. Translation gives CASSQDYDRDTEAFF.

The V call is TRBV6-5, the J call TRBJ1-1, with D possibly TRBD1 on 6 matching bases. The germline gives CDR1 MNHEY, CDR2 SVGAGI. This CDR3 spans 15 amino acids. With 7 bases removed from V and 0 bases from J, the gap between germline ends came to 15 bases. This chain's CDR3 is CASTNPRGLNTEAFF. As DNA, the CDR3 is TGTGCCAGCACCAACCCCAGGGGCCTGAACACTGAAGCTTTCTTT.

Only a few counts were recorded for this clone. The chain links TRBV7-2 to TRBJ2-2; D unclear. V gave up 2 bases and J gave up 7 bases, with 11 bases separating them. This CDR3 has 14 residues. The germline V gene encodes CDR1 SGHTA and CDR2 FQGNSA. CDR3 DNA sequence: TGTGCCAGCAGCTTATCGACACAGAACGGGGAGCTGTTTTTT. Amino acids: CASSLSTQNGELFF.